The 5 T cell receptor beta chains below come from one sample, sequenced in a study of vaccination effects on CD4 cells after COVID-19 (dated by TCRdb to between 2021 and 2024). Library preparation used the immunoSEQ multiplex PCR assay. In its TCRdb copy, this immuneACCESS table keeps in-frame sequences only and misses some clones. Where compared with another copy, unresolved V genes explain less than half of these, and the others have no known cause. Present in this sample are 20,000 to 30,000 clones, about three quarters of which were seen just once. The biggest ten clones account for about 19% of the sample. The ViraFEST assay stimulated PBMC with viral peptide pools and then used TCR sequencing to identify antigen-specific CD4+ T cell clonotypes by expansion. After 10 to 11 days of culture, CD4+ T cells were isolated with the EasySep CD4+ T cell isolation kit. Convalescent patients had PCR-confirmed SARS-CoV-2 infection between March and December 2020, before Alpha, Beta and Delta variants emerged in the United States.

Their target antigens are unknown. This sample comprised CD4+ T cells from PBMCs cultured with HCoV-NL63 spike peptides, obtained before COVID-19 vaccination. In the paper's terms, the cell subset or site label means: HCoV-NL63 spike overlapping peptide pool stimulation. All receptors come from a human donor who had a prior SARS-CoV-2 infection.

The table lists this clone with a few counts. J is TRBJ1-5 and V is TRBV7-3; no firm D call. The V gene lost 1 base and the J gene lost 1 base, with 17 bases spanning the gap. This CDR3 comprises 18 residues. Germline CDR1 reads SGHTA; CDR2 reads FQGTGA. CDR3 nucleotides: TGTGCCAGCAGCTTAATCGGTTCGAGTGAAAGGAGCAATCAGCCCCAGCATTTT. Residues: CASSLIGSSERSNQPQHF. The full variable domain, in which reference TRBV7-3 and TRBJ1-5 provide the parts outside the CDR3, is GAGVSQTPSNKVTEKGKYVELRCDPISGHTALYWYRQSLGQGPEFLIYFQGTGAADDSGLPNDRFFAVRPEGSVSTLKIQRTERGDSAVYLCASSLIGSSERSNQPQHFGDGTRLSIL.

This chain uses TRBV7-2 with TRBJ2-3; D is undetermined. Germline values: CDR1 SGHTA, CDR2 FQGNSA. The CDR3 has 13 residues. V was shortened by 5 bases and J by 2 bases, with 8 bases between the two germline ends. In DNA form, the CDR3 reads TGTGCCAGCAGCCCCTATTTCACAGATACGCAGTATTTT. Its protein is CASSPYFTDTQYF.

This clone was observed a handful of times. V usage is TRBV7-3 and J usage is TRBJ2-2; 8 bases line up with TRBD1. V lost 4 bases, J lost 1 base, and 8 bases stayed unmatched. The CDR3 is made up of 17 amino acids. Germline assignment: CDR1 SGHTA and CDR2 FQGTGA. As DNA, the CDR3 is TGTGCCAGCAGCTACCAGACCGGGACAGGGAACACCGGGGAGCTGTTTTTT. Translating gives CASSYQTGTGNTGELFF.

The chain employs TRBV3-1 (or the pseudogene TRBV3-2) and TRBJ1-2; D is ambiguous. The germline CDR1 and CDR2 sequences are LGHDT and YNNKEL (reference sequence). The CDR3 is 13 amino acids. V lost 5 bases and J lost 4, with 11 bases in between. CDR3 DNA sequence: TGTGCCAGCAGCATCGGAGGAACCTATGGCTACACCTTC. Its protein product is CASSIGGTYGYTF.

The rearrangement uses TRBV9 and TRBJ2-1; weak D call: TRBD1 (7 bases). The V end lost 5 bases, the J end lost 4 bases, and 22 bases lay between the germline ends. The CDR3 length is 17 residues. Germline V CDR1 and CDR2: SGDLS, YYNGEE. The CDR3 DNA is TGTGCCAGCAGTTTGGAGGGGGCCCAAATTGGTTACAATGAGCAGTTCTTC. Its protein product is CASSLEGAQIGYNEQFF.